The rows below give T cell receptor beta chains drawn from one sample of a study of cytomegalovirus exposure and HLA in healthy donors. The protocol was immunoSEQ multiplex PCR, while the TCRdb copy is restricted to in-frame clones and leaves out a portion. With approximately 110,000 clones in the sample, the ten largest clones hold under 3.5%. Material: PBMCs. The receptor set was obtained from a man younger than 40 in good health and CMV-seronegative. The CDR3 runs from the conserved cysteine through the conserved F or W.

>TRBJ2-1|TRBV7-3
CASSLQGKSYNEQFF
>TRBJ2-3|TRBV10-2
CASSESRLAGGIDTQYF
>TRBJ2-1|TRBV2
CASSKLAGVHNEQFF
>TRBJ2-7|TRBV27
CASRVLAGVSSYEQYF
>TRBJ2-5|TRBV29-1
CSVETSGVGETQYF
>TRBJ1-5|TRBV5-1
CASSPGGRTNQPQHF
>TRBJ2-7|TRBV4-2
CASSQDSLAVEVNYEQYF
>TRBJ1-4|TRBV5-1
CASSFGHSPLGTNEKLFF
>-|TRBV6-5
CASKVLASSSYEQYF
>TRBJ2-1|TRBV6-6
CASSLGTGAYNEQFF
>TRBJ2-2|TRBV7-2
CASSPRTGLTGELFF
>TRBJ2-7|TRBV5-6
CASSPGGGAGEQYF
>TRBJ2-6|TRBV28
CASIPSVGGANVLTF
>TRBJ1-2|TRBV5-1
CASSRETDGYTF
>TRBJ1-3|TRBV18
CASSRDRFGNTIYF
>TRBJ1-6|TRBV11-2
CASSTKRSSYNSPLHF
>TRBJ2-1|TRBV18
CASSPSRHFYNEQFF
>TRBJ2-1|TRBV10-2
CASRLADEQFF
>TRBJ2-1|TRBV19
CASSPRTSGTSGEQFF
>TRBJ1-1|TRBV28
CASSKPAAEGTTEAFF
>TRBJ2-1|TRBV10-1
CASSEDPHGRAKYKFF
>TRBJ2-2|TRBV19
CATGDRASTGELFF
>TRBJ2-3|TRBV28
CASSRGQGLTDTQYF
>TRBJ2-1|TRBV5-1
CASGGNRNLAGANEQFF
>TRBJ2-3|TRBV12-2
CASRFPRGGSLSTDTQYF
>TRBJ1-5|TRBV6-6
CASSYTPAQPQHF
>TRBJ1-1|TRBV10-3
CAISEPAGPEAGAFF
>TRBJ1-2|TRBV10-3
CATEQGDNYGYTF
>TRBJ2-5|TRBV13
CASSFGTDQETQYF